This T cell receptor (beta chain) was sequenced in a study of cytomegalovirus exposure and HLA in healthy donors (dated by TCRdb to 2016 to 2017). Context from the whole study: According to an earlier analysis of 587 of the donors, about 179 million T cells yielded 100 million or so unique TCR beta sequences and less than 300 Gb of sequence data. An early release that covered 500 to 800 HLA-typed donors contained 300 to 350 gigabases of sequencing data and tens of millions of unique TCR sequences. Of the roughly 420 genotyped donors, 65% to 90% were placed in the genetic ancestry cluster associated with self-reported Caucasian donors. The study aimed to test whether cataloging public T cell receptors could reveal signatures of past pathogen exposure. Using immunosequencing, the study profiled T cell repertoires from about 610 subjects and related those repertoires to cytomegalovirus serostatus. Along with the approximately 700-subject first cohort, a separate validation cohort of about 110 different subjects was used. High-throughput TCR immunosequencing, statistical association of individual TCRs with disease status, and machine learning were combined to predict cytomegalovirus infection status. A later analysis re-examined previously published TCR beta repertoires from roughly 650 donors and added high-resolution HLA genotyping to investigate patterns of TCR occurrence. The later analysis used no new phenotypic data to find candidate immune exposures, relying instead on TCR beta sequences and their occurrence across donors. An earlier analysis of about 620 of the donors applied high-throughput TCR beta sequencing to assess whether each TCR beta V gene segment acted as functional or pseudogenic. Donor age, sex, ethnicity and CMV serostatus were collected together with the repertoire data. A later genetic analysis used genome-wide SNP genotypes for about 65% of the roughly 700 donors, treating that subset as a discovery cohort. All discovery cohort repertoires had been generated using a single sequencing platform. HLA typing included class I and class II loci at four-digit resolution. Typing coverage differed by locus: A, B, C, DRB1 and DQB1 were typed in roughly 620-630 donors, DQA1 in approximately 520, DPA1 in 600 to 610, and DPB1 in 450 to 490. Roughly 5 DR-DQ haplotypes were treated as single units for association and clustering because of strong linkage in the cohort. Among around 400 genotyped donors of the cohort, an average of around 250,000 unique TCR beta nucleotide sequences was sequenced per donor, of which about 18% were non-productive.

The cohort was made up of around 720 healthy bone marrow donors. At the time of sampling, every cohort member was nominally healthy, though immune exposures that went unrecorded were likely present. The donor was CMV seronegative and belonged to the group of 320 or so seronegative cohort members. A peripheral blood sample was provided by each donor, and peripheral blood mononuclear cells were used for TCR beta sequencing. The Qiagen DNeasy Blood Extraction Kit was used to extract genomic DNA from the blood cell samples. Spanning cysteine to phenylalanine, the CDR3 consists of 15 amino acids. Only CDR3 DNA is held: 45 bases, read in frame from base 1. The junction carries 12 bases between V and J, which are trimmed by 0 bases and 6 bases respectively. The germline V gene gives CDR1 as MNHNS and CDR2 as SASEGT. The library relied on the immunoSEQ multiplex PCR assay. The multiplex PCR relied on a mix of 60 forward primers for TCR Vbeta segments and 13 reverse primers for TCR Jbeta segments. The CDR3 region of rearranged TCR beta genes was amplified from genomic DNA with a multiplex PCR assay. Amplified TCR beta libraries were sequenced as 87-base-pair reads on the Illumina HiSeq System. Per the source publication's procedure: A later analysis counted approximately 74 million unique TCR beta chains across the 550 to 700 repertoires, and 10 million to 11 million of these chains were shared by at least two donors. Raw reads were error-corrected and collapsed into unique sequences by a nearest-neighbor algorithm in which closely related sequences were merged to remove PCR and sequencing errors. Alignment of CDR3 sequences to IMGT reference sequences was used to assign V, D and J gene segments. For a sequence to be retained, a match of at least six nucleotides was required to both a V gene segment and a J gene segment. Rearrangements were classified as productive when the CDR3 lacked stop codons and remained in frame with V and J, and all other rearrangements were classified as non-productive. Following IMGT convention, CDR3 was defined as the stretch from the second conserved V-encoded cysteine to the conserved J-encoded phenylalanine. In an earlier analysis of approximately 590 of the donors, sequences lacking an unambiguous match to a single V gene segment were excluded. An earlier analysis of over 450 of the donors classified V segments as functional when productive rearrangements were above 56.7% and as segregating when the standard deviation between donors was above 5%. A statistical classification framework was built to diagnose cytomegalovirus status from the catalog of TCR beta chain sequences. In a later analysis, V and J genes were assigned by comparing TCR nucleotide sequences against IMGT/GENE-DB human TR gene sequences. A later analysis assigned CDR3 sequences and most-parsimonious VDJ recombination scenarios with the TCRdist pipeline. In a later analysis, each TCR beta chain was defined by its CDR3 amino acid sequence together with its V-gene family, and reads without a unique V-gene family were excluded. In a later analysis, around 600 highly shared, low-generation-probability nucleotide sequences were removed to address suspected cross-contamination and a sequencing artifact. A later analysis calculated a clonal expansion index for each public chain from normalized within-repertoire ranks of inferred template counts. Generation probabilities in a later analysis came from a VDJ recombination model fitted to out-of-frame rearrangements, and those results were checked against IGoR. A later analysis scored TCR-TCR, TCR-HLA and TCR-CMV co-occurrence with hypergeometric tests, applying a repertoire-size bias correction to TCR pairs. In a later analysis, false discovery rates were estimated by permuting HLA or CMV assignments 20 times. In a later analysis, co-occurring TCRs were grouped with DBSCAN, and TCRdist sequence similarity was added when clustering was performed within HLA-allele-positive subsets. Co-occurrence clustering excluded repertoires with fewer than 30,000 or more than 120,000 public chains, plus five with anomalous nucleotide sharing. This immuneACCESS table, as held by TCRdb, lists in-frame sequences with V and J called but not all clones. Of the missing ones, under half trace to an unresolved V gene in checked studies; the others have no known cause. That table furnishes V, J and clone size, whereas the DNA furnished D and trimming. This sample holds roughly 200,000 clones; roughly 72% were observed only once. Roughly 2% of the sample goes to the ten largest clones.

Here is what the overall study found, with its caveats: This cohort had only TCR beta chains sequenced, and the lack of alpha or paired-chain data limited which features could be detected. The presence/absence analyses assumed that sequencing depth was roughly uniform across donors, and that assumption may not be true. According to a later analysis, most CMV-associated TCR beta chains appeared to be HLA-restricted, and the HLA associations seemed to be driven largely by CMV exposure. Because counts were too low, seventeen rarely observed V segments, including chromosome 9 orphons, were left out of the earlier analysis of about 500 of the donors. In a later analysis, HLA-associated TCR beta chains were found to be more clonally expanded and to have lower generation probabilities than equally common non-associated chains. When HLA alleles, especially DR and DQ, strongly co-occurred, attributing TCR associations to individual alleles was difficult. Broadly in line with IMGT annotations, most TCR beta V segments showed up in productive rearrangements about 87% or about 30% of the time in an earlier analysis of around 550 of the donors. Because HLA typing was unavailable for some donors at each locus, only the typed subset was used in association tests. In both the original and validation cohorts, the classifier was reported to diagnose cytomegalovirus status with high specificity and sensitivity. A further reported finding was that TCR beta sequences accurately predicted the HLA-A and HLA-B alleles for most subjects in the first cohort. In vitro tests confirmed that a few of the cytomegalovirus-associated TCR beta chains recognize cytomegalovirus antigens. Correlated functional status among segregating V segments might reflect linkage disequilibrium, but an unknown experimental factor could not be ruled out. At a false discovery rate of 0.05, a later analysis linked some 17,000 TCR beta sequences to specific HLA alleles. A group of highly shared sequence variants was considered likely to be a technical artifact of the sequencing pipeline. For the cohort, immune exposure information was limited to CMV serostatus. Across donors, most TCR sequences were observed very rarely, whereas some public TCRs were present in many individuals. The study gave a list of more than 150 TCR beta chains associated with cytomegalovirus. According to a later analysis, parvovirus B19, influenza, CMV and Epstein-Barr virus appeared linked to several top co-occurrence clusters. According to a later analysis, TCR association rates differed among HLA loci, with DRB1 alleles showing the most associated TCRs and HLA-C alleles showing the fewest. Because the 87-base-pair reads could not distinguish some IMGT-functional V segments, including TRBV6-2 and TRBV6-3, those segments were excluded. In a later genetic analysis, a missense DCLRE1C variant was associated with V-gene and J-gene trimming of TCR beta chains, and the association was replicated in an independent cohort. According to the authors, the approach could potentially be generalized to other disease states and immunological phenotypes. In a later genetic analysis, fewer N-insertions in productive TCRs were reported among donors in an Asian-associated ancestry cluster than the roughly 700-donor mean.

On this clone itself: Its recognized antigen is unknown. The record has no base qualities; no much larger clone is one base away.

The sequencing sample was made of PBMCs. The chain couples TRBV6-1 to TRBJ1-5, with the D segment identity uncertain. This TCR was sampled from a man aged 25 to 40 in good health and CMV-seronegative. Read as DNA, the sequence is TGTGCCAGCAGTGAAGCTGGCGGGTGGGCTCAGCCCCAGCATTTT. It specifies CASSEAGGWAQPQHF.